The 10 T cell receptor beta chains given below trace back to one sample, sequenced in a study of blood T cell repertoires in COVID-19. Clones were sequenced by immunoSEQ multiplex PCR, and TCRdb holds only the in-frame ones, with some missing. The table has about 300,000 clones, about 87% seen once. Input material: peripheral blood. The receptors were sampled from a woman between 50 and 59 years old with COVID-19, enrolled during active disease.

The rearrangement uses TRBV3-1 (or the pseudogene TRBV3-2) and TRBJ2-1; possible D gene TRBD2, 6 bases. The germline gives CDR1 LGHDT, CDR2 YNNKEL (reference sequence). The CDR3 spans 15 residues. V gave up 6 bases and J gave up 6 bases, with 18 bases separating them. The CDR3 region has the DNA TGTGCCAGCAGTCCCGGGACTTTCCTCACCAATGAGCAGTTCTTC. This sequence encodes CASSPGTFLTNEQFF.

The chain has TRBV12-5 and TRBJ2-2; D may be TRBD2 (6 bases). The V end was cut by 9 bases, the J end by 3 bases, with 14 bases between. The CDR3 covers 14 residues. The V gene's germline CDR1 is LGHNT and CDR2 FRNRAP. The CDR3 loop is CASTRRGDTGELFF. CDR3 DNA sequence: TGTGCTAGCACCCGCCGCGGGGACACCGGGGAGCTGTTTTTT.

The CDR3 region has the DNA TGTGCCAGTAGTATAGTTCCGTGGCTAGCGGGGGGGAGGTACACCGGGGAGCTGTTTTTT. Protein product: CASSIVPWLAGGRYTGELFF. The rearrangement joins TRBV19 to TRBJ2-2; TRBD2 agrees at 12 bases. The CDR3 is 20 residues long. Germline values: CDR1 LNHDA, CDR2 SQIVND (reference sequence). J lost 3 bases, V lost 1 base, and 12 bases had no gene match.

This clone was observed once. This chain's CDR3 is CASSPQPPGLAGYEQYF. CDR3 coding DNA: TGTGCCAGCAGCCCTCAACCCCCCGGACTAGCGGGATACGAGCAGTACTTC. The chain combines TRBV3-1 (or the pseudogene TRBV3-2) with TRBJ2-7; 12 positions agree with TRBD2. Trimming at V came to 4 bases and at J to 4 bases, leaving 11 bases not matched to a gene. CDR3 length equals 17 residues. CDR1 is LGHDT, CDR2 YNNKEL, per germline (reference sequence).

This clone was counted once. One end of the junction is discordant with germline, which a read error may explain. The chain has TRBV7-8 and TRBJ1-3; D is uncertain. This CDR3 is 15 amino acids long. Germline CDR1 and CDR2: SGHVS and FQNEAQ. CDR3: CASSLVVSGPQLGEF. CDR3 DNA sequence: TGTGCCAGCAGCTTAGTGGTTTCCGGCCCCCAACTAGGAGAATTT.

The chain employs TRBV11-3 and TRBJ2-7; TRBD1 matches 10 bases. Unmatched junction bases numbered 11, after V lost 0 bases and J lost 3 bases. This CDR3 is 18 amino acids long. The germline V gene encodes CDR1 SGHNT and CDR2 YENEEA. In DNA, the CDR3 is TGTGCCAGCAGCTTAGATTTCGAAAGGGACAGGGGCCACTACGAGCAGTACTTC. Its translation: CASSLDFERDRGHYEQYF.

This clone was detected only a few times. The V call is TRBV20-1, the J call TRBJ1-5; D is uncertain. The CDR3 has 15 amino acids. V lost 3 bases and J 0 bases, leaving 12 bases between the germline ends. Germline values: CDR1 DFQATT, CDR2 SNEGSKA (reference sequence). CDR3 protein: CSASYSGYSNQPQHF. DNA for the CDR3: TGCAGTGCTAGTTACTCAGGTTATAGCAATCAGCCCCAGCATTTT.

This chain uses TRBV5-1 with TRBJ2-4, with D possibly matching TRBD2 (6 bases). The CDR3 runs to 14 residues. Germline CDR1 reads SGHRS; CDR2 reads YFSETQ. V was shortened by 7 bases and J by 7 bases, with 18 bases between the two germline ends. The CDR3 sequence: CASGGGRDSNIQYF. The CDR3 DNA reads TGCGCCAGCGGAGGAGGGCGCGATAGCAACATTCAGTACTTC.

The genes are TRBV2 and TRBJ1-2; 7 positions match TRBD1. CDR3 length: 15 residues. The J segment lost 6 bases and the V segment lost 6 bases, leaving 13 bases of the junction unmatched. Per the germline V gene, CDR1 is SNHLY and CDR2 is FYNNEI. CDR3 coding DNA: TGTGCCAGCAGCATACTGGACAGGCTCAAGGATGGCTACACCTTC. It specifies CASSILDRLKDGYTF.

About this clone: A read error may produce the germline difference seen at one junction end. The chain recombines TRBV7-7 with TRBJ2-5, with 9 bases that match TRBD1. The CDR3 runs to 14 residues. CDR1 is SSHAT and CDR2 is FNYEAQ in the germline V gene (reference sequence). CDR3 loop: CASSRTGVGETQYF. The CDR3, as DNA: TGTGCTAGCAGCCGGACAGGGGTAGGAGAGACCCAGTACTTC.